What follows describes a single TCR beta chain. Its antigen remains unknown. The data are from a study of CD8 T cells in ankylosing spondylitis. General study points: Seven to nine highly homologous variants formed a TCR beta motif that appeared characteristic of ankylosing spondylitis blood. Reports of some motif variants in reactive arthritis synovial fluid and blood predate this one.

TCRdb ran MiXCR on the 5' RACE reads and lists one entry per CDR3 protein. The table has around 160,000 distinct CDR3 sequences, around 10% seen once. The clonotype comes from a male donor with ankylosing spondylitis or in good health (not recorded which). The sample taken for sequencing was blood, either unsorted or a sorted T cell fraction (not recorded which).

CDR3 sequence: CASLGQTTRETQYF. The CDR3 nucleotides read TGTGCCAGCTTGGGACAGACGACCAGAGAGACCCAGTACTTC. The chain couples TRBV6-2 or TRBV6-3 to TRBJ2-5, with 7 positions matching TRBD1. The CDR3 totals 14 residues. Germline-derived CDR1 and CDR2 are MNHEY and SVGEGT. V lost 8 bases, J lost 4 bases, and 10 bases stayed unmatched.